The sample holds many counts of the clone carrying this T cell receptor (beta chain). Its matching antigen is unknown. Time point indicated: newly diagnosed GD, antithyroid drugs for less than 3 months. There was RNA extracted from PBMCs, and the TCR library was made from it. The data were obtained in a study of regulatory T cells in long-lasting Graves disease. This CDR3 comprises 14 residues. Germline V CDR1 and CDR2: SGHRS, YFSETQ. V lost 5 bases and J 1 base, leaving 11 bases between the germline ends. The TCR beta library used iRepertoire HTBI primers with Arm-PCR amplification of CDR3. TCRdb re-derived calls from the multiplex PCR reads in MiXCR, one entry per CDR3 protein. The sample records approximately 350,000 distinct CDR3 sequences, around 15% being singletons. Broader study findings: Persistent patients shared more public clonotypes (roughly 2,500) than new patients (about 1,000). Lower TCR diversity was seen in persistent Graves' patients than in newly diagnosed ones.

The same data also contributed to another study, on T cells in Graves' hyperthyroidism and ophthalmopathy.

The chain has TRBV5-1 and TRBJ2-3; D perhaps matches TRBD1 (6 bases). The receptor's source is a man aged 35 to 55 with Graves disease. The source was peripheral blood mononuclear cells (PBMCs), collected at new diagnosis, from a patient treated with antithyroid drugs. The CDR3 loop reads CASSSRQGTDTQYF. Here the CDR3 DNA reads TGCGCCAGCAGTTCAAGACAGGGCACAGATACGCAGTATTTT.